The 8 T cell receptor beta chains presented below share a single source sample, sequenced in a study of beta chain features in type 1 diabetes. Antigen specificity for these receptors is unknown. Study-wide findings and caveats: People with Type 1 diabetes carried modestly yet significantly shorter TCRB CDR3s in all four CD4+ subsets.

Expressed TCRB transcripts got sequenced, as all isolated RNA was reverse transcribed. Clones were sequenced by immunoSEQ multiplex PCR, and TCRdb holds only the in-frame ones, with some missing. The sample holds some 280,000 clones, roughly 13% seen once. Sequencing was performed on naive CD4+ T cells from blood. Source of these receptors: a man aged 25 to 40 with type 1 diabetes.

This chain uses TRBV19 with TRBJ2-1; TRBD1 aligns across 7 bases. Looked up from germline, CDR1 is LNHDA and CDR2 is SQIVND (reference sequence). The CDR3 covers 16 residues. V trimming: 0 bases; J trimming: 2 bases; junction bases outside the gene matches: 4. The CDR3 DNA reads TGTGCCAGTAGTATAGATCTCCAGGGGGCCTACAATGAGCAGTTCTTC. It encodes CASSIDLQGAYNEQFF.

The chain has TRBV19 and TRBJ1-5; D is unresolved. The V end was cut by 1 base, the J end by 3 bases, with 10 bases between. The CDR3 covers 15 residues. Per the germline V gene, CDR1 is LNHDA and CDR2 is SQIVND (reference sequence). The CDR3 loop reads CASSIGQVFNQPQHF. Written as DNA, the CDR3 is TGTGCCAGTAGTATAGGGCAGGTGTTCAATCAGCCCCAGCATTTT.

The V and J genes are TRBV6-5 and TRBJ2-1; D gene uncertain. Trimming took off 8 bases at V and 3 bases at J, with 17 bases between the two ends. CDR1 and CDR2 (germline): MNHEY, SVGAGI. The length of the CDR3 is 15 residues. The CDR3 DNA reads TGTGCCAGCTCAACTATCCTCCGGAGCTACAATGAGCAGTTCTTC. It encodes CASSTILRSYNEQFF.

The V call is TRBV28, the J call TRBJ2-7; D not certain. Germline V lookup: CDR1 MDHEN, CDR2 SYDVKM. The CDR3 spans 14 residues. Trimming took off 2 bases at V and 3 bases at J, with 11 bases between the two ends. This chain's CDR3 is CASSLGYSGYEQYF. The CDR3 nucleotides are TGTGCCAGCAGTTTAGGATACTCAGGCTACGAGCAGTACTTC.

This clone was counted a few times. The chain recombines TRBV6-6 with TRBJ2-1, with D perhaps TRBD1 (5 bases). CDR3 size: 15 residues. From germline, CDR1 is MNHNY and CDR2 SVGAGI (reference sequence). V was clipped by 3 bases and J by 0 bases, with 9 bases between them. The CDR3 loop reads CASSYGQGSYNEQFF. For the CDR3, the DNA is TGTGCCAGCAGTTATGGGCAGGGCTCCTACAATGAGCAGTTCTTC.

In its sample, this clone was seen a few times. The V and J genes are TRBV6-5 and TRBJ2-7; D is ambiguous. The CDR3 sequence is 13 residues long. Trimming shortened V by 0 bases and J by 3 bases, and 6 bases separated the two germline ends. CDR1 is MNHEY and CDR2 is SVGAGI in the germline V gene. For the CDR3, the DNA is TGTGCCAGCAGTTACTCGTCTAACTACGAGCAGTACTTC. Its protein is CASSYSSNYEQYF.

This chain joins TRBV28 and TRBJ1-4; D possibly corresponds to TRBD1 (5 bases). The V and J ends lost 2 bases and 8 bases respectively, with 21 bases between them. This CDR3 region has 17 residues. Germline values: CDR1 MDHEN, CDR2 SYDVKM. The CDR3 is CASSLEGQGLGWEKLFF. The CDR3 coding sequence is TGTGCCAGCAGTTTAGAAGGCCAGGGCCTAGGATGGGAAAAACTGTTTTTT.

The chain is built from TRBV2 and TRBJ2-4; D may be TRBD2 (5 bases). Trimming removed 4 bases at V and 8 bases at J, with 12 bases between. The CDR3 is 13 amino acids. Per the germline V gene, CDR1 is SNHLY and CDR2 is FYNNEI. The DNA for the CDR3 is TGTGCCAGCAGTGGCACTAGTGACCACATTCAGTACTTC. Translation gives CASSGTSDHIQYF.